The 8 T cell receptor beta chains presented below share a single source sample, sequenced in a study of blood T cell repertoires in COVID-19. Measured with immunoSEQ multiplex PCR; TCRdb has only the in-frame clones, and not every one. The sample shows 280,000 or so clones, around 90% of them seen only once. Sequencing was done on a sample of peripheral blood. The receptors were gathered from a man younger than 35 with active or convalescent COVID-19.

This sequence joins TRBV7-9 and TRBJ1-2; D possibly corresponds to TRBD1 (5 bases). The V gene lost 1 base and the J gene lost 8 bases, with 14 bases spanning the gap. Germline V gene sequence: CDR1 SEHNR, CDR2 FQNEAQ (reference sequence). CDR3 length: 14 residues. The CDR3 nucleotides are TGTGCCAGCAGCTTAGTCGCAGGGTCACAGGGCTACACCTTC. Encoded protein: CASSLVAGSQGYTF.

The rearrangement uses TRBV6-2 or TRBV6-3 and TRBJ2-7; 10 nucleotides agree with TRBD2. CDR3 length: 14 residues. The ends lost 4 bases at V and 3 bases at J; junction bases unmatched: 3. Looked up from germline, CDR1 is MNHEY and CDR2 is SVGEGT. The CDR3: CASSSLAGSYEQYF. The CDR3, as DNA: TGTGCCAGCAGTTCACTAGCGGGGAGCTACGAGCAGTACTTC.

This chain joins TRBV4-1 and TRBJ1-1, with TRBD1 identical over 9 bases. Germline CDR1 reads MGHRA; CDR2 reads YSYEKL. The V gene end was trimmed by 3 bases and the J gene end by 2 bases; junction bases not matched to a gene: 4. The CDR3 length is 15 residues. The CDR3 reads CASSHPGQGNTEAFF. The CDR3 coding sequence is TGCGCCAGCAGCCATCCGGGACAGGGCAACACTGAAGCTTTCTTT.

Points on this clone: This may stem from a read error, because a much larger clone lies one nucleotide away. The V call is TRBV7-8, the J call TRBJ1-2, with D tentatively TRBD1 (6 bases). This CDR3 contains 15 residues. The V gene's germline CDR1 is SGHVS and CDR2 FQNEAQ. The CDR3 is CASSPTYTGYYDYTF. In nucleotides, the CDR3 is TGTGCCAGCAGCCCAACGTACACAGGGTACTATGACTACACCTTC.

The CDR3 loop is CASSLVRGGYTF. The CDR3 DNA is TGTGCCAGCAGCTTAGTCCGGGGTGGCTACACCTTC. V gene TRBV7-6 combines with J gene TRBJ1-2; D gene unclear. The V and J ends lost 1 base and 7 bases respectively, with 7 bases between them. Looked up from germline, CDR1 is SGHVS and CDR2 is FNYEAQ. The CDR3 is 12 amino acids.

This chain joins TRBV19 and TRBJ2-2; TRBD2 matches at 8 bases. V dropped 1 base and J dropped 3; count of bases not matched to a gene: 10. The CDR3 is 18 amino acids. In germline, CDR1 is LNHDA, CDR2 SQIVND (reference sequence). The CDR3 protein is CASSIGGGTFGHTGELFF. CDR3 sequence (DNA): TGTGCCAGTAGTATAGGCGGGGGGACATTCGGCCACACCGGGGAGCTGTTTTTT.

The genes are TRBV29-1 and TRBJ2-3, with 7 bases fitting TRBD1. Unmatched junction bases numbered 7, after V lost 8 bases and J lost 2 bases. This CDR3 has 13 amino acids. The germline gives CDR1 SQVTM, CDR2 ANQGSEA. The CDR3 DNA sequence: TGCAGCCTCGGACAGGCCCTCACAGATACGCAGTATTTT. Translation: CSLGQALTDTQYF.

The chain joins TRBV9 to TRBJ1-2, with unresolved D. Germline lookup yields CDR1 SGDLS and CDR2 YYNGEE. CDR3 length equals 13 residues. Trimming took off 4 bases at V and 8 bases at J, with 15 bases between the two ends. CDR3 loop: CASSNDRVGGYTF. For the CDR3, the DNA is TGTGCCAGCAGCAATGATCGGGTCGGGGGCTACACCTTC.